The 26 T cell receptor beta chains in this list originate from one sample, sequenced in a study of cytomegalovirus exposure and HLA in healthy donors (dated by TCRdb to about 2017). Library preparation was by the immunoSEQ multiplex PCR assay. For the multiplex PCR, a mixture combining 60 forward primers for TCR Vbeta segments and 13 reverse primers for TCR Jbeta segments was used. The table was pulled from immuneACCESS by TCRdb, which kept in-frame rearrangements only. Such tables lose some clones; where checked, under half of the loss comes from unresolved V genes, and the rest has no known cause. For this sample the table gives 100,000 or so clones, of which about 77% were detected only once. The ten largest clones add up to 4% of the sample. Sequencing was carried out using PBMCs. The source of these receptors is a woman aged 45 to 65 in good health and CMV-seropositive.

The V and J genes are TRBV2 and TRBJ1-4, with D possibly matching TRBD1 (5 bases). V lost 2 bases and J 6 bases, leaving 19 bases between the germline ends. The CDR3 is 17 amino acids. Germline V gene sequence: CDR1 SNHLY, CDR2 FYNNEI. The CDR3 nucleotides are TGTGCCAGCAGTGAAAAGAGTCTGGACAAATCGTATGAAAAACTGTTTTTT. This codes for CASSEKSLDKSYEKLFF.

This clone was counted between two and nine times. The chain has TRBV19 and TRBJ2-3, with 10 bases identical to TRBD1. The CDR3 is 17 amino acids. The ends lost 2 bases at V and 2 bases at J; junction bases unmatched: 7. From germline, CDR1 is LNHDA and CDR2 SQIVND (reference sequence). CDR3 nucleotides: TGTGCCAGTAGTATATTCTCGGGACAGGGGTTCACAGATACGCAGTATTTT. This codes for CASSIFSGQGFTDTQYF.

This chain uses TRBV5-5 with TRBJ1-3; 7 positions agree with TRBD1. The V gene's germline CDR1 is SGHKS and CDR2 YYEKEE (reference sequence). After removal of 6 bases from V and 5 bases from J, the junction contained 8 bases not matched to a gene. The CDR3 has 14 amino acids. The CDR3 bases are TGTGCCAGCATGCTGTGGGACAGCCGAAACACCATATATTTT. Protein sequence: CASMLWDSRNTIYF.

The chain combines TRBV5-6 with TRBJ2-7, with D possibly being TRBD1 (5 bases). This CDR3 spans 13 amino acids. V was cut by 6 bases and J by 1 base, with 11 bases left in between. Germline values: CDR1 SGHDT, CDR2 YYEEEE. The CDR3 region has the DNA TGTGCCAGCACCTCCACAGGTTCCTACGAGCAGTACTTC. This sequence encodes CASTSTGSYEQYF.

The J gene is TRBJ1-1, the V gene TRBV13, with D uncertain. Trimming cost V 3 bases and J 5 bases, with 13 bases left between them. Germline lookup yields CDR1 PRHDT and CDR2 FYEKMQ (reference sequence). The CDR3 length is 14 residues. CDR3: CASSLEKGDTEAFF. The CDR3 DNA sequence: TGTGCCAGCAGCTTGGAGAAGGGAGATACTGAAGCTTTCTTT.

The chain uses TRBV2 and TRBJ1-3, with D tentatively TRBD1 (6 bases). The V and J ends lost 5 bases and 8 bases respectively, with 10 bases between them. The CDR3 extends over 12 amino acids. CDR1 is SNHLY and CDR2 is FYNNEI in the germline V gene. The CDR3 is CASSHRVDTIYF. CDR3 in DNA: TGTGCCAGCAGTCACAGGGTAGACACCATATATTTT.

The chain employs TRBV2 and TRBJ2-3; the D gene is possibly TRBD1 (6 bases). The CDR3 contains 16 residues. V was trimmed by 5 bases and J by 5 bases, leaving 20 bases between them. Germline-derived CDR1 and CDR2 are SNHLY and FYNNEI. This chain's CDR3 is CASSYDRRKKGDTQYF. The CDR3 DNA reads as TGTGCCAGCAGTTACGACAGGAGAAAAAAGGGAGATACGCAGTATTTT. The full variable domain, its missing parts supplied by reference TRBV2 and TRBJ2-3, is EPEVTQTPSHQVTQMGQEVILRCVPISNHLYFYWYRQILGQKVEFLVSFYNNEISEKSEIFDDQFSVERPDGSNFTLKIRSTKLEDSAMYFCASSYDRRKKGDTQYFGPGTRLTVL.

The chain recombines TRBV2 with TRBJ1-2; 10 nucleotides match TRBD1. The CDR3 has 15 amino acids. J was trimmed by 7 bases and V by 0 bases; bases with no gene match: 5. Germline V gene data show CDR1 as SNHLY and CDR2 as FYNNEI. The CDR3 nucleotides are TGTGCCAGCAGTGAAGCGCGGGACAGGGGAGGTGGCTACACCTTC. Protein product: CASSEARDRGGGYTF.

This clone was seen only a few times. The V call is TRBV7-3, the J call TRBJ2-3; 13 bases are a match to TRBD2. The germline V gene encodes CDR1 SGHTA and CDR2 FQGTGA. Trimming took 0 bases from V and 12 from J; bases not matched to a gene: 6. This CDR3 spans 15 amino acids. The CDR3: CASSLTTLAGGFQYF. CDR3 nucleotide sequence: TGTGCCAGCAGCTTAACCACACTAGCGGGAGGGTTCCAGTATTTT.

This chain links TRBV5-6 with TRBJ2-2; weak D call: TRBD2 (5 bases). The germline V gene has CDR1 SGHDT and CDR2 YYEEEE. CDR3 size: 15 residues. V was clipped by 4 bases and J by 6 bases, with 16 bases between them. The CDR3 DNA sequence: TGTGCCAGCAGCCGACTCACCCTGGAGGCCGGGGAGCTGTTTTTT. This sequence encodes CASSRLTLEAGELFF.

The rearrangement links TRBV6-1 to TRBJ2-2, with 11 bases fitting TRBD1. Germline CDR1 reads MNHNS; CDR2 reads SASEGT. The CDR3 covers 15 residues. V dropped 5 bases and J dropped 6; count of bases not matched to a gene: 5. The CDR3 loop is CASSSPGQGAGELFF. CDR3 nucleotide sequence: TGTGCCAGCAGTTCGCCGGGACAGGGGGCCGGGGAGCTGTTTTTT.

This clone was detected only a few times. The gene calls are TRBV19 and TRBJ2-1; 11 bases align to TRBD2. V dropped 4 bases and J dropped 3; count of bases not matched to a gene: 2. Germline values: CDR1 LNHDA, CDR2 SQIVND (reference sequence). The CDR3 is 15 residues long. This CDR3 reads CASSTLAGGYNEQFF. The CDR3 DNA reads TGTGCCAGTAGTACGCTAGCGGGGGGCTACAATGAGCAGTTCTTC. The whole variable domain, filled in from reference TRBV19 and TRBJ2-1, reads DGGITQSPKYLFRKEGQNVTLSCEQNLNHDAMYWYRQDPGQGLRLIYYSQIVNDFQKGDIAEGYSVSREKKESFPLTVTSAQKNPTAFYLCASSTLAGGYNEQFFGPGTRLTVL.

For this clone: Relative to the germline gene, one junction end is altered; a read error may explain this. The CDR3 DNA reads TGTTCCAGCAGCGGTGAGGAGTACGAGCAGTACTTC. Residues: CSSSGEEYEQYF. V and J are TRBV7-9 and TRBJ2-7, with D perhaps TRBD2 (5 bases). This CDR3 is built from 12 residues. Germline-derived CDR1 and CDR2 are SEHNR and FQNEAQ (reference sequence).

In this sample, this clone turned up a few times. The gene calls are TRBV27 and TRBJ2-1, with D possibly matching TRBD2 (6 bases). The CDR3 extends over 15 amino acids. The germline V gene has CDR1 MNHEY and CDR2 SMNVEV (reference sequence). V was shortened by 4 bases and J by 4 bases, with 14 bases between the two germline ends. The CDR3: CASSSPAGSYNEQFF. The CDR3 DNA is TGTGCCAGCAGTTCCCCGGCGGGATCTTACAATGAGCAGTTCTTC.

This chain uses TRBV30 with TRBJ1-2, with D unresolved. From germline, CDR1 is GTSNPN and CDR2 SVGIG (reference sequence). CDR3 length: 13 residues. V was clipped by 0 bases and J by 8 bases, with 13 bases between them. Here the CDR3 DNA reads TGTGCCTGGAGTGTGGGCCTACTGATAGGCTACACCTTC. Translating gives CAWSVGLLIGYTF. The entire variable domain, with the rest obtained from reference TRBV30 and TRBJ1-2, is as follows: SQTIHQWPATLVQPVGSPLSLECTVEGTSNPNLYWYRQAAGRGLQLLFYSVGIGQISSEVPQNLSASRPQDRQFILSSKKLLLSDSGFYLCAWSVGLLIGYTFGSGTRLTVV.

The chain is built from TRBV7-9 and TRBJ1-1; TRBD1 aligns across 7 bases. Germline V CDR1 and CDR2: SEHNR, FQNEAQ (reference sequence). Trimming at V came to 3 bases and at J to 8 bases, leaving 9 bases not matched to a gene. The CDR3 loop spans 14 amino acids. CDR3 coding DNA: TGTGCCAGCAGCTTTGGAACAGGGGTAAGGGAAGCTTTCTTT. Translation gives CASSFGTGVREAFF.

The chain carries TRBV5-6 and TRBJ2-5; 7 bases match TRBD1. The CDR3 has 13 residues. V was clipped by 5 bases and J by 1 base; unmatched bases: 2. The germline V gene has CDR1 SGHDT and CDR2 YYEEEE. The CDR3 DNA sequence: TGTGCCAGCAGTTACAGGGGCCAAGAGACCCAGTACTTC. This encodes CASSYRGQETQYF.

The J gene is TRBJ1-1, the V gene TRBV29-1; D is possibly TRBD1 (5 bases). This CDR3 comprises 17 residues. Deletions cut 6 bases from V and 0 bases from J, with 23 bases between. Looked up from germline, CDR1 is SQVTM and CDR2 is ANQGSEA. CDR3 sequence: CSVVLSSGIGMNTEAFF. The DNA of the CDR3 is TGCAGCGTCGTCTTAAGTTCAGGGATTGGAATGAACACTGAAGCTTTCTTT.

The rearrangement joins TRBV11-2 to TRBJ2-3, with D hard to call. V was clipped by 5 bases and J by 1 base, with 13 bases between them. The CDR3 is 15 residues long. Germline V gene data show CDR1 as SGHAT and CDR2 as FQNNGV. The CDR3 nucleotides read TGTGCCAGCAGCCCCGCGGCTACCCGCACAGATACGCAGTATTTT. This gives the protein CASSPAATRTDTQYF.

The rearrangement uses TRBV11-2 and TRBJ2-3; a possible D gene is TRBD2 (6 bases). CDR1 and CDR2 (germline): SGHAT, FQNNGV. The CDR3 is 15 amino acids. V lost 5 bases, J lost 2 bases, and 14 bases lay in between. CDR3 in DNA: TGTGCCAGCAGCCAAGTGGGGACTTACACAGATACGCAGTATTTT. It specifies CASSQVGTYTDTQYF.

The V gene is TRBV10-3, the J gene TRBJ2-1; 8 bases are a match to TRBD2. V shed 0 bases and J 6 bases; nucleotides not matched to a gene: 13. The germline V gene encodes CDR1 ENHRY and CDR2 SYGVKD. The CDR3 totals 18 residues. The CDR3 DNA sequence: TGTGCCATCAGTGAGTCCAAGGGGATAGCGGGACTCTCCAATGAGCAGTTCTTC. Protein product: CAISESKGIAGLSNEQFF.

V is TRBV29-1 and J is TRBJ2-2; 7 bases map to TRBD1. With V trimmed by 4 bases and J by 3 bases, 2 bases remained unmatched. Germline-derived CDR1 and CDR2 are SQVTM and ANQGSEA. The CDR3 consists of 13 residues. This CDR3 is CSVGTGDTGELFF. DNA of the CDR3: TGCAGCGTTGGCACAGGGGACACCGGGGAGCTGTTTTTT.

The CDR3 bases are TGTGCCAGCCACAGGGTGTACACTGAAGCTTTCTTT. The encoded protein is CASHRVYTEAFF. The chain recombines TRBV6-1 with TRBJ1-1; D is possibly TRBD1 (6 bases). CDR3 length equals 12 residues. Germline values: CDR1 MNHNS, CDR2 SASEGT. V lost 8 bases, J lost 3 bases, and 10 bases lay in between.

This chain links TRBV7-9 with TRBJ2-5; D not certain. With 0 bases removed from V and 5 bases from J, the gap between germline ends came to 4 bases. The CDR3 contains 12 residues. In germline, CDR1 is SEHNR, CDR2 FQNEAQ (reference sequence). This CDR3 reads CASSLAGETQYF. The CDR3 bases are TGTGCCAGCAGCTTAGCCGGGGAGACCCAGTACTTC.

The chain carries TRBV7-3 and TRBJ2-5; D remains ambiguous. This CDR3 has 13 residues. Trimming pared 2 bases from V and 7 bases from J, leaving 11 bases between. The germline V gene encodes CDR1 SGHTA and CDR2 FQGTGA. The CDR3 protein is CASSLEEPGTQYF. The CDR3 DNA reads as TGTGCCAGCAGCTTAGAGGAGCCGGGGACCCAGTACTTC.

V gene TRBV12-5 combines with J gene TRBJ2-1; D is perhaps TRBD1 (6 bases). The germline CDR1 and CDR2 sequences are LGHNT and FRNRAP. This CDR3 spans 12 amino acids. V lost 6 bases and J 9 bases, leaving 12 bases between the germline ends. This CDR3 is CASGVGHVEQFF. CDR3 DNA sequence: TGTGCTAGTGGGGTGGGACATGTTGAGCAGTTCTTC. The variable domain in full, completed from reference TRBV12-5 and TRBJ2-1, reads DARVTQTPRHKVTEMGQEVTMRCQPILGHNTVFWYRQTMMQGLELLAYFRNRAPLDDSGMPKDRFSAEMPDATLATLKIQPSEPRDSAVYFCASGVGHVEQFFGPGTRLTVL.